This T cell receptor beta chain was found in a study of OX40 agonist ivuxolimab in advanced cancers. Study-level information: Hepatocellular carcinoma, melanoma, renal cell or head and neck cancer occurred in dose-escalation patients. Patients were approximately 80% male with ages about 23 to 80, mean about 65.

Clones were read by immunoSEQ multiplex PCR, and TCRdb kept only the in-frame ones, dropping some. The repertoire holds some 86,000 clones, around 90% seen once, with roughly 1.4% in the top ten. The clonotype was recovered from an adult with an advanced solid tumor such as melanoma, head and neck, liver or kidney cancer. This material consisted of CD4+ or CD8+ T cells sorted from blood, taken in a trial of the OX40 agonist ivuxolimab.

The CDR3 sequence is CASRFGRDTHTGELFF. CDR3 in DNA: TGTGCAAGTCGCTTCGGACGGGACACCCACACCGGGGAGCTGTTTTTT. The J gene is TRBJ2-2, the V gene TRBV12-2; the DNA was not used to check the table's D call, TRBD1. TRBV12-2 is described as a pseudogene. This CDR3 has 16 residues.